The 7 T cell receptor beta chains below come from one sample, sequenced in a study of blood T cell repertoires in COVID-19. Generated by immunoSEQ multiplex PCR, the TCRdb table keeps only in-frame clones and is missing some. The sample holds fewer than 350,000 clones, under 90% seen once. The sample comprised peripheral blood. The receptors stem from a woman aged 55-69 years with active or convalescent COVID-19.

The gene calls are TRBV9 and TRBJ2-1, with TRBD2 matching 12 bases. This CDR3 region has 15 residues. Unmatched junction bases numbered 3, after V lost 4 bases and J lost 4 bases. Germline assignment: CDR1 SGDLS and CDR2 YYNGEE. Here the CDR3 DNA reads TGTGCCAGCAGCCCTAGCGGGGGGGCGTACAATGAGCAGTTCTTC. Protein sequence: CASSPSGGAYNEQFF.

The chain joins TRBV12-5 to TRBJ1-4; the D gene is possibly TRBD1 (5 bases). Germline V gene data show CDR1 as LGHNT and CDR2 as FRNRAP. The V end was cut by 6 bases, the J end by 3 bases, with 8 bases between. This CDR3 spans 13 amino acids. CDR3 region: CASGRGPNEKLFF. The CDR3, as DNA: TGTGCTAGTGGAAGGGGCCCTAATGAAAAACTGTTTTTT.

This clone was seen a single time. The chain is built from TRBV11-2 and TRBJ2-3; weak D call: TRBD2 (5 bases). The germline V gene encodes CDR1 SGHAT and CDR2 FQNNGV. The V gene lost 0 bases and the J gene lost 15 bases, with 13 bases spanning the gap. CDR3 length: 12 residues. The CDR3 sequence is CASSLDASGGYF. The CDR3 DNA sequence: TGTGCCAGCAGCTTAGATGCCAGCGGCGGATATTTT.

J is TRBJ1-4 and V is TRBV30, with 7 nucleotides matching TRBD1. CDR3 length equals 15 residues. Germline V gene data show CDR1 as GTSNPN and CDR2 as SVGIG (reference sequence). Trimming took 3 bases from V and 4 from J; bases not matched to a gene: 8. The CDR3 nucleotides are TGTGCCTGGAGGCCAACAGGGGCGGGTAATGAAAAACTGTTTTTT. This gives the protein CAWRPTGAGNEKLFF.

This chain joins TRBV19 and TRBJ1-2; TRBD1 might be the D (6 bases). Trimming cost V 10 bases and J 4 bases, with 10 bases left between them. The germline V gene encodes CDR1 LNHDA and CDR2 SQIVND (reference sequence). The CDR3 contains 11 residues. CDR3 DNA sequence: TGTGCCACCGGGGGGCTCTATGGCTACACCTTC. Protein: CATGGLYGYTF.

The chain recombines TRBV7-9 with TRBJ1-5; no reliable D call. Trimming left V 5 bases short and J 9 bases short, with 11 bases between. The germline CDR1 and CDR2 sequences are SEHNR and FQNEAQ (reference sequence). CDR3 size: 12 residues. For the CDR3, the DNA is TGTGCCAGCAGCGCTCGGGGAGGGCCCCAGCATTTT. Translated: CASSARGGPQHF. Looking up the rest from reference TRBV7-9 and TRBJ1-5 gives the full variable domain: DTGVSQNPRHKITKRGQNVTFRCDPISEHNRLYWYRQTLGQGPEFLTYFQNEAQLEKSRLLSDRFSAERPKGSFSTLEIQRTEQGDSAMYLCASSARGGPQHFGDGTRLSIL.

This clone appeared once. V and J are TRBV4-2 and TRBJ2-3; 8 bases fit TRBD2. The ends lost 4 bases at V and 4 bases at J; junction bases unmatched: 10. This CDR3 is built from 16 residues. Germline CDR1 LGHNA, CDR2 YNFKEQ. The DNA of the CDR3 is TGTGCCAGCAGCCCCGGACGGGGGGGCCGCGCAGATACGCAGTATTTT. Protein product: CASSPGRGGRADTQYF.